What follows describes a single T cell receptor (beta chain). Its specificity is not known. The data derive from a study of shared clonotypes between healthy human individuals. Study findings and constraints: For naive CD4 cells, 5% to 6.5% of clonotypes were shared across a few donors. Only blood underwent sampling, and tissue repertoires likely differ.

CD45RO-negative CD8 cells positively selected for CCR7 made up the naive population, which excluded terminally differentiated effector memory CD45RA+ cells. Under the authors' procedure: ImmunoSEQ supplied junction-only sequences lacking quality scores, so filtering was different. The table came from immunoSEQ multiplex PCR; TCRdb's copy has only in-frame clones and leaves some out. Clonal size and the V and J genes are those of that table, whereas D and trimming came from the DNA. Of approximately 2,200,000 clones listed, about 92% are singletons. Germline-derived CDR1 and CDR2 are SEHNR and FQNEAQ (reference sequence). The CDR3 is made up of 14 amino acids. Trimming removed 1 base at V and 5 bases at J, with 12 bases between.

The source is a man younger than 35 in good health. Some clones in this sample may be carry-over from other donors' samples. The gene calls are TRBV7-9 and TRBJ2-7, with D perhaps being TRBD1 or TRBD2 (6 bases each). The material sequenced was naive CD8+ T cells from PBMCs. DNA for the CDR3: TGTGCCAGCAGCTTAGTAGGGGGAGGCCACGAGCAGTACTTC. Translation: CASSLVGGGHEQYF.